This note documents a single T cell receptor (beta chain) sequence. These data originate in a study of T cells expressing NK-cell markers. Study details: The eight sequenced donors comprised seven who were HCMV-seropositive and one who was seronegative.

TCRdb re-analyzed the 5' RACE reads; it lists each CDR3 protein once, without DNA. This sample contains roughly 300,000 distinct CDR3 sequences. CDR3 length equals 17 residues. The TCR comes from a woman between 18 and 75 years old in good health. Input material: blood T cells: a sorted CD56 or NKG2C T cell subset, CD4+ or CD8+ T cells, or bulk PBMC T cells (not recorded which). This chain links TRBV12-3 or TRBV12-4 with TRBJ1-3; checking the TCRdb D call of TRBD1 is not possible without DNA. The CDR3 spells CATERTPGILSGNTIYF.